This T cell receptor (beta chain) was recorded in a study of cytotoxic CD8 clonotypes in ibrutinib-treated CLL. Study context: Per sample, productive templates averaged around 230,000 and productive rearrangements averaged approximately 87,000.

Sequencing used immunoSEQ multiplex PCR; TCRdb keeps in-frame clones, though not all of them. The sample holds 15,000 to 20,000 clones; roughly 65% are singletons and the top ten take 18%. Findings and caveats of the study: Pretreatment clonality was elevated relative to age-matched healthy donors and paralleled circulating CD8+ T-cell counts.

V was shortened by 1 base and J by 2 bases, with 18 bases between the two germline ends. This CDR3 is 17 amino acids long. CDR1 is SEHNR, CDR2 FQNEAQ, per germline (reference sequence). Notes on this clone: Its specificity is unknown.

The input for sequencing was PBMCs, taken before ibrutinib treatment. The sequence derives from a human donor with chronic lymphocytic leukemia. This rearrangement joins TRBV7-9 to TRBJ2-7; D gene unclear. This CDR3 is CASSLVFRLDGAYEQYF. Here the CDR3 DNA reads TGTGCCAGCAGCTTAGTTTTCCGTCTTGACGGAGCCTACGAGCAGTACTTC. The full variable domain, with the rest looked up from reference TRBV7-9 and TRBJ2-7, is DTGVSQNPRHKITKRGQNVTFRCDPISEHNRLYWYRQTLGQGPEFLTYFQNEAQLEKSRLLSDRFSAERPKGSFSTLEIQRTEQGDSAMYLCASSLVFRLDGAYEQYFGPGTRLTVT.